The clone carrying this T cell receptor (beta chain) is labeled medium-sized. The V gene end was trimmed by 4 bases and the J gene end by 5 bases; junction bases not matched to a gene: 4. This CDR3 is built from 12 residues. Germline lookup yields CDR1 SQVTM and CDR2 ANQGSEA. TCRdb itself ran the reads through MiXCR, one entry per CDR3 protein. The table has approximately 3,500 distinct CDR3 sequences, 9.8% seen once. This receptor was taken from a human donor with rheumatoid arthritis. The V call is TRBV29-1, the J call TRBJ2-5; 7 bases match TRBD1. Sequencing was done on a sample of CD4+ T cells from synovial fluid. As DNA, the CDR3 is TGCAGCGTTGGTACACAGGGGGAGACCCAGTACTTC. This codes for CSVGTQGETQYF.